This TCR beta chain was captured by sequencing in a study of shared clonotypes between healthy human individuals. The input for sorted-subset replicate PCRs was around 0.2 ug DNA, tens of thousands of T cell genomes. Sequencing was performed with immunoSEQ multiplex PCR; in TCRdb, only in-frame clones are kept and a portion is missing. The sample consists of some 2.1 million clones, approximately 92% of them appearing once. Trimming left V 3 bases short and J 6 bases short, with 12 bases between. The CDR3 has 13 amino acids. Per the germline V gene, CDR1 is SEHNR and CDR2 is FQNEAQ (reference sequence). Selected positively for CCR7 and CD45RO-negative, naive CD8 cells excluded terminally differentiated effector memory CD45RA+ cells. About this clone: Its antigen is as yet unknown.

The study's findings and limits: Of the naive CD4 clonotypes, approximately 5% were shared across a handful of donors.

The chain uses TRBV7-9 and TRBJ2-7; either TRBD1 or TRBD2 may fit D (6 bases each). Specimen: naive CD8+ T cells from PBMCs. The origin of this receptor is a man aged 18 to 35 in good health. Some clones in this sample may be carry-over from other donors' samples. The CDR3 sequence: CASSFFSGAEQYF. The CDR3, as DNA: TGTGCCAGCAGCTTTTTTTCGGGGGCCGAGCAGTACTTC.